The source of this TCR beta chain is a study of shared clonotypes between healthy human individuals (dated by TCRdb to the early 2020s). Describing the broader study: A few men and two women, aged 18 to 49 years, made up the cohort. Per donor, three plates each were used for CD4 naive and CD4 memory, two for CD8 naive, and one for CD8 memory. To estimate repertoire size and how much clonotypes are shared between individuals, the study performed deep sequencing of blood TCR repertoires from five healthy adults. Different laboratories and diverse techniques were used to prepare libraries and sequence TCR repertoires, to increase sequencing depth and limit assay-specific biases. Leukapheresis yielded between about 0.85 and 10 billion PBMCs per donor. The full study reports these points: Because the study included only a small number of donors, the genetic and exposure-history diversity represented was limited. Sampling was restricted to blood, and TCR repertoires in tissue are likely to differ from TCR repertoires in blood. Incomplete sequencing was indicated by rarefaction of sorted-subset datasets, despite the large sequencing depth. Compared with non-shared clonotypes, the clonotypes found in all four sorted-subset donors had higher generation probabilities. Based on pairwise subsampling, the degree of clonotype sharing among donors was expected to be affected by sequencing depth. Estimated clonotype richness was generally larger for naive than for memory subsets. When a few donors were compared, the shared fraction of clonotypes was around 5% for naive CD4, 3% to 4% for naive CD8, 2% to 2.5% for memory CD4, and about 0.36% for memory CD8.

Spanning cysteine to phenylalanine, the CDR3 consists of 14 amino acids. Of the read, only the CDR3 DNA is kept; its 42 bases are in frame from base 1. CDR1 and CDR2, per the germline V gene (reference sequence), are SEHNR and FQNEAQ. V loses 5 bases, J loses 0 bases, and the germline ends lie 11 bases apart. A word on this clone: Which antigen it targets is not known. Base-call qualities are not available, and no considerably larger clone is one nucleotide away.

Using the deep immunoSEQ assay, multiplex PCR amplified TCR CDR3 regions from genomic DNA. Genomic DNA extracted from each cell subset was distributed evenly over all wells of several immunoSEQ 96-well plates, and each plate served as one replicate. For sorted subsets, about 200 ng genomic DNA, equal to some 30,000 T cell genomes, was loaded into each replicate PCR. Purified libraries were quantified with a Qubit 3.0 fluorometer, sized on a Bioanalyzer 2100, and re-quantified with the KAPA Library Quantification kit. Each immunoSEQ 96-well plate was sequenced on its own single-read 150-cycle Illumina NextSeq 550 flow cell. In the original analysis: Because the immunoSEQ output held only junctional sequences and lacked quality scores, the filtering could not match the filtering applied to full-length reads. Sequences were annotated with PyIR, a Python wrapper for IgBLAST v1.9, and V/J genes and CDR3 were assigned using IMGT germline references. Reads were removed for weak V/J assignments (E-value above 1e-6), missing CDR3, stop codons, out-of-frame junctions, or ambiguous translated residues. V3J clonotypes were defined by identical inferred V gene, J gene, and CDR3 amino acid sequence. To compute the percentage overlap between repertoires, the number of shared unique clonotypes was divided by the size of the smaller repertoire. Repertoire richness was assessed with RTK rarefaction, the Chao1 estimator, and Recon v2.1 estimates of unobserved clonotypes. For all TCRbeta clonotypes obtained by the gDNA method from a few donors, generation probabilities were computed with OLGA. Drawn from immuneACCESS, this table holds only the in-frame rearrangements with V and J called that TCRdb kept. Clones are partly lost; checked studies trace under half to an unresolved V gene and leave the rest unexplained. That table is the source of V, J and clone size, and D and trimming were worked out from the DNA. The sample records about 340,000 clones, around 67% of which are singletons. The ten largest clonotypes hold more than 9% of the sample.

The donors were healthy, HIV-negative adults with no recently reported acute infections or vaccinations. Only Caucasian adults living in Nashville, Tennessee, USA were represented among the donors. Magnetic negative selection was used to enrich CD4+ T cells, after which naive cells were positively selected on CD45RA and the negative fraction became the memory subset. Blood was collected by leukapheresis, and PBMCs were isolated by Ficoll-Histopaque density gradient centrifugation and then cryopreserved in liquid nitrogen vapor phase. Purity and quantity of every magnetically sorted T cell population were checked by analytical flow cytometry. Each sorted fraction had its genomic DNA isolated and then quantified by UV absorbance on a Nanodrop 2000c.

Recombination joined TRBV7-9 with TRBJ2-7, with the D call perhaps TRBD1 or TRBD2, each one matching 5 bases. The sequence derives from a man in his thirties or forties in good health. The source material was memory CD4+ T cells sorted from blood. The sample's cell subset or site, from its label and the paper: CD45RA-negative fraction. The CDR3 in this case is CASSRRGPSYEQYF. The bases read TGTGCCAGCAGCCGCCGGGGACCCTCCTACGAGCAGTACTTC.